The 15 T cell receptor beta chains listed next were all sequenced from one sample in a study of post-analysis software for immune sequencing data. Unique molecular identifiers were built into the TCR beta cDNA libraries. TCRdb re-analysed the PCR reads in MiXCR, keeping a single row per CDR3 protein. This repertoire shows 650,000 to 850,000 distinct CDR3 sequences, 53% found once; its top ten account for 4.6%. No antigen has been assigned to these receptors. The study's findings and limits: About five TRBV segments appeared more often in patients than in controls, and TRBV5-6, TRBV5-1 and TRBV20-1 were among these.

The sequenced sample was blood. These TCRs come from a girl under 18 with multiple sclerosis.

The chain combines TRBV5-1 with TRBJ2-1; D is uncertain. The CDR3 loop spans 13 amino acids. V lost 2 bases and J lost 10, with 13 bases in between. CDR1 and CDR2 from the germline V gene are SGHRS and YFSETQ. The CDR3 DNA follows: TGCGCCAGCAGCTTCGGAGTTAACTGGGAGCAGTTCTTC. Its protein is CASSFGVNWEQFF. The complete variable domain, with remaining parts taken from reference TRBV5-1 and TRBJ2-1, reads KAGVTQTPRYLIKTRGQQVTLSCSPISGHRSVSWYQQTPGQGLQFLFEYFSETQRNKGNFPGRFSGRQFSNSRSEMNVSTLELGDSALYLCASSFGVNWEQFFGPGTRLTVL.

This chain connects TRBV7-2 to TRBJ2-7; 7 bases are shared with TRBD2. The J call may not be correct, given that the DNA end is closer to TRBJ2-5. Germline CDR1 reads SGHTA; CDR2 reads FQGNSA. This CDR3 region has 14 residues. This CDR3 is CASSQGLLQETQYF. The CDR3 DNA follows: TGTGCCAGCAGCCAGGGACTACTCCAAGAGACCCAGTACTTC.

The table lists this clonotype with a count of one. The rearrangement links TRBV6-5 to TRBJ2-3; TRBD2 agrees at 7 bases. The CDR3 extends over 14 amino acids. J was trimmed by 4 bases and V by 3 bases; bases with no gene match: 4. The germline gives CDR1 MNHEY, CDR2 SVGAGI. This CDR3 reads CASSYRGVPDTQYF. The CDR3 coding sequence is TGTGCCAGCAGTTATCGGGGGGTTCCAGATACGCAGTATTTT.

Worth noting for this clonotype: At one end, the junction sequence differs from germline, possibly due to a read error. J is TRBJ2-5 and V is TRBV7-6; the D gene is possibly TRBD2 (6 bases). This CDR3 spans 16 amino acids. In germline, CDR1 is SGHVS, CDR2 FNYEAQ. CDR3 sequence: CASSLAKSLLRETQYF. CDR3 coding DNA: TGTGCCAGCAGCCTAGCGAAGTCCCTCTTAAGGGAGACCCAGTACTTC.

Concerning this clonotype itself: The junction does not match germline at one end; this may be a read error. The chain uses TRBV5-1 and TRBJ2-1; D possibly corresponds to TRBD1 (5 bases). This CDR3 contains 14 residues. From germline, CDR1 is SGHRS and CDR2 YFSETQ. Here the CDR3 DNA reads TGCGCCAGCAGTTTGGAGCAAAAGGGGCATGAGCAGTTCTTC. Amino acids: CASSLEQKGHEQFF.

The chain joins TRBV12-3 or TRBV12-4 to TRBJ1-2; D is undetermined. This CDR3 spans 16 amino acids. Trimming left V 7 bases short and J 3 bases short, with 21 bases between. In nucleotides, the CDR3 is TGTGCCAGCAATCACGGTCGGAGACCAAAGTACTATGGCTACACCTTC. It codes for CASNHGRRPKYYGYTF.

The chain is built from TRBV12-3 or TRBV12-4 and TRBJ2-7; TRBD1 matches 8 bases. This CDR3 region has 14 residues. With V trimmed by 6 bases and J by 4 bases, 8 bases remained unmatched. The CDR3 sequence is CASRLGQGRYEQYF. The CDR3 DNA reads as TGTGCCAGCAGACTCGGACAGGGAAGGTACGAGCAGTACTTC.

This clonotype was observed a few times. The chain couples TRBV7-2 to TRBJ2-3; D perhaps matches TRBD2 (7 bases). Germline CDR1 SGHTA, CDR2 FQGNSA. The CDR3 contains 16 residues. V dropped 2 bases and J dropped 0 bases, with 12 bases sitting between them. CDR3 DNA: TGTGCCAGCAGCTTACGCGGGGGCGTTAGCACAGATACGCAGTATTTT. Translating it yields CASSLRGGVSTDTQYF. Filled out from reference TRBV7-2 and TRBJ2-3, the complete variable domain reads GAGVSQSPSNKVTEKGKDVELRCDPISGHTALYWYRQSLGQGLEFLIYFQGNSAPDKSGLPSDRFSAERTGGSVSTLTIQRTQQEDSAVYLCASSLRGGVSTDTQYFGPGTRLTVL.

The J gene is TRBJ2-1, the V gene TRBV6-1, with TRBD2 matching over 7 bases. In germline, CDR1 is MNHNS, CDR2 SASEGT. The CDR3 has 20 amino acids. With V trimmed by 1 base and J by 1 base, 16 bases remained unmatched. CDR3 region: CASSEGPLREWIASYNEQFF. The CDR3 DNA is TGTGCCAGCAGTGAAGGCCCCCTGCGGGAGTGGATCGCATCCTACAATGAGCAGTTCTTC.

With regard to this clonotype: One base away lies a much larger clone, so this may be a sequencing read error. The V and J genes are TRBV7-9 and TRBJ1-5, with D hard to call. Germline V gene lookup returns CDR1 SEHNR and CDR2 FQNEAQ (reference sequence). The CDR3 sequence is 12 residues long. Trimming pared 8 bases from V and 0 bases from J, leaving 5 bases between. The CDR3 reads CASQYSNQPQHF. In nucleotides, the CDR3 is TGTGCCAGCCAATATAGCAATCAGCCCCAGCATTTT.

The rearrangement links TRBV6-5 to TRBJ2-3; D gene uncertain. There are 15 residues in the CDR3. V was shortened by 6 bases and J by 0 bases, with 13 bases between the two germline ends. The germline V gene has CDR1 MNHEY and CDR2 SVGAGI. CDR3 region: CASRITHTSTDTQYF. As DNA, the CDR3 is TGTGCCAGCAGAATAACACATACTAGCACAGATACGCAGTATTTT.

The CDR3 nucleotides are TGCAGCGTTGAGTTTGGCAATCAGCCCCAGCATTTT. Its translation: CSVEFGNQPQHF. The rearrangement joins TRBV29-1 to TRBJ1-5; D is uncertain. V dropped 3 bases and J dropped 2 bases, with 5 bases sitting between them. The length of the CDR3 is 12 residues. CDR1 and CDR2 (germline): SQVTM, ANQGSEA.

This clonotype was seen a handful of times. The V and J genes are TRBV7-9 and TRBJ2-4; TRBD2 matches at 8 bases. The J call may be mistaken, given a closer DNA end match to TRBJ2-7. The length of the CDR3 is 16 residues. Germline CDR1 is SEHNR and CDR2 is FQNEAQ (reference sequence). CDR3 sequence (DNA): TGTGCCAGCAGCTTAGCGCGTCGGGGGGGTGGACACGAGCAGTACTTC. Encoded protein: CASSLARRGGGHEQYF.

The chain links TRBV7-2 to TRBJ2-4; TRBD2 might be the D (5 bases). Germline loops: CDR1 SGHTA, CDR2 FQGNSA. The CDR3 runs 15 residues. The V gene lost 6 bases and the J gene lost 0 bases, with 12 bases spanning the gap. The CDR3 coding sequence is TGTGCCAGCAGGGATACTAGAATAGCCAAAAACATTCAGTACTTC. Encoded protein: CASRDTRIAKNIQYF. The whole variable domain, remainder taken from reference TRBV7-2 and TRBJ2-4, is GAGVSQSPSNKVTEKGKDVELRCDPISGHTALYWYRQSLGQGLEFLIYFQGNSAPDKSGLPSDRFSAERTGGSVSTLTIQRTQQEDSAVYLCASRDTRIAKNIQYFGAGTRLSVL.

This CDR3 is CASSAGWAGSLLWDGYTF. Written as DNA, the CDR3 is TGTGCCAGCAGTGCGGGATGGGCAGGGTCCCTATTATGGGATGGCTACACCTTC. The V gene is TRBV2, the J gene TRBJ1-2; D is perhaps TRBD1 (5 bases). The ends were cut back, 4 bases at V and 6 bases at J, with 27 bases in the middle. The germline V gene has CDR1 SNHLY and CDR2 FYNNEI. This CDR3 spans 18 amino acids.